The 2 T cell receptor beta chains reported below all come from one sample, sequenced in a study of T cell responses to AZD1222 COVID-19 vaccine. Generated by immunoSEQ multiplex PCR, the TCRdb table keeps only in-frame clones and is missing some. This sample has approximately 110,000 clones, with approximately 88% found just once. The sample in question was peripheral blood, obtained 28 days after the second AZD1222 dose. Source of these receptors: an adult who received the AZD1222 COVID-19 vaccine.

The table lists this clone with a few counts. The V gene is TRBV28, the J gene TRBJ1-2; the match to TRBD1 covers 7 bases. V lost 6 bases to trimming and J lost 4 bases; unmatched junction nucleotides: 5. There are 13 residues in the CDR3. Germline V CDR1 and CDR2: MDHEN, SYDVKM. Written as DNA, the CDR3 is TGTGCCAGCAGAGGACAGGCAATCTATGGCTACACCTTC. Residues: CASRGQAIYGYTF.

This clone is a singleton in its sample. V is TRBV6-2 or TRBV6-3 and J is TRBJ2-7, with a tentative D call TRBD1 (5 bases). V was pared by 4 bases and J by 3 bases, with 10 bases between. The germline CDR1 and CDR2 sequences are MNHEY and SVGEGT. This CDR3 spans 13 amino acids. The CDR3 region is CASSSTTVYEQYF. The CDR3 DNA reads TGTGCCAGCAGTTCCACGACAGTCTACGAGCAGTACTTC.